This TCR beta chain appears in the sequencing data of a study of blood T cell repertoires in COVID-19. The CDR3 is 15 residues long. Original processing notes: Amplification of reference gene primers was used by the study to estimate nucleated cell counts. Method: immunoSEQ multiplex PCR; TCRdb's copy keeps in-frame clones and lacks some. V, J and clone size were drawn from that table, and D and trimming were deduced from the DNA. The table includes 200,000 to 250,000 clones, 65% to 90% detected once. The source material was peripheral blood. The TCR sequence derives from a human donor in a cohort sampled during active COVID-19. V is TRBV12-1 and J is TRBJ2-3; TRBD1, the table's D call, was not compared with the DNA. TRBV12-1 constitutes a pseudogene. The CDR3 nucleotides read TGTGCCAGCAGCCTCCCCGGGACAGGGGCAGATACGCAGTATTTT. Amino acid sequence: CASSLPGTGADTQYF.